This is a list of T cell receptor beta chains from one sample in a study of blood T cell repertoires in COVID-19. The table came from immunoSEQ multiplex PCR; TCRdb's copy has only in-frame clones and leaves some out. The sample shows about 320,000 clones, more than 85% of them seen only once. Sequenced input: PBMCs or T cells enriched from blood (not recorded which). The receptors were sampled from a woman aged 25 to 39 who had been exposed to COVID-19. Each CDR3 is given with its conserved first and last residue. D genes are given only for firm matches.

. | TRBJ2-7 | TRBV4-1 | CASSPRDTGFSYEQYF | TGCGCCAGCAGCCCCCGCGATACCGGGTTCTCCTACGAGCAGTACTTC
TRBD1 | TRBJ1-3 | TRBV6-5 | CASSYSVGQGYTIYF | TGTGCCAGCAGTTACTCCGTGGGACAGGGTTACACCATATATTTT
. | TRBJ1-4 | TRBV11-2 | CASSLEQDEKLFF | TGTGCCAGCAGCTTAGAACAGGATGAAAAACTGTTTTTT
. | TRBJ2-3 | TRBV5-1 | CASSPAGDTDTQYF | TGCGCCAGCAGCCCGGCAGGGGACACAGATACGCAGTATTTT
. | TRBJ2-7 | TRBV15 | CATSREGLSYEQYF | TGTGCCACCAGCAGAGAGGGGCTCTCCTACGAGCAGTACTTC
. | TRBJ1-1 | TRBV7-9 | CASRGTSFYPFF | TGTGCCAGCAGGGGGACTTCCTTTTACCCTTTCTTT
. | TRBJ1-2 | TRBV6-5 | CASSKTATIYGYTF | TGTGCCAGCAGTAAGACAGCTACGATCTATGGCTACACCTTC
. | TRBJ2-1 | TRBV6-2/TRBV6-3 | CASSLDWDNEQFF | TGTGCCAGCAGTTTGGACTGGGACAATGAGCAGTTCTTC
TRBD1 | TRBJ1-6 | TRBV5-6 | CASSLVGQGWALHF | TGTGCCAGCAGCTTGGTGGGACAGGGTTGGGCCCTCCACTTT
. | TRBJ1-2 | TRBV2 | CASSRGTEGWGYTF | TGTGCCAGCAGTAGGGGTACGGAGGGTTGGGGCTACACCTTC
TRBD2 | TRBJ2-1 | TRBV7-9 | CASSSFTSGEDNEQFF | TGTGCCAGCAGCTCCTTCACTAGCGGGGAAGACAATGAGCAGTTCTTC
TRBD1 | TRBJ1-5 | TRBV5-6 | CASTSGTGIQPQHF | TGTGCCAGCACCTCGGGGACAGGGATCCAGCCCCAGCATTTT
. | TRBJ1-2 | TRBV18 | CASSPAGTTDYGYTF | TGTGCCAGCTCACCGGCCGGGACTACGGACTATGGCTACACCTTC
. | TRBJ1-3 | TRBV28 | CASNPGGFSGNTIYF | TGTGCCAGCAATCCCGGGGGATTTTCTGGAAACACCATATATTTT
TRBD2 | TRBJ2-3 | TRBV7-2 | CASSPGVAGRDTQYF | TGTGCCAGCAGCCCCGGGGTAGCGGGTCGAGATACGCAGTATTTT